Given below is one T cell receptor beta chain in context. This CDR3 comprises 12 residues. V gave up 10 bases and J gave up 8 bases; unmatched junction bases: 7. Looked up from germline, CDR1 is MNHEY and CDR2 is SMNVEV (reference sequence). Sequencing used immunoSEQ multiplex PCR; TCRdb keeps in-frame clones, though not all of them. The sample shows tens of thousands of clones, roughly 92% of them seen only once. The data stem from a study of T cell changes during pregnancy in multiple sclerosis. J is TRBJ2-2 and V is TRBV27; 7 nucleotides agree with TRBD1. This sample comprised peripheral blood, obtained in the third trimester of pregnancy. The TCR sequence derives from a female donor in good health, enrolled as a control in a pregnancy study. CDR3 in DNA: TGTGCCACGCACAGGGGCCTAGGGGAGCTGTTTTTT. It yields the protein CATHRGLGELFF.